The source of this T cell receptor (beta chain) is a study of PD-1 blockade in classical Hodgkin lymphoma. Assay: immunoSEQ multiplex PCR; the TCRdb copy retains only in-frame clones and omits some. The sample consists of 46,000 or so clones, more than 70% of them appearing once. Overall study results and limits: After ASCT, patients who started nivolumab under 1 year later were excluded.

Time point given: cycle 4 day 1 (C4D1), after five to seven weeks of nivolumab. Each patient relapsed following autologous stem cell transplantation, and prior brentuximab vedotin exposure differed. There are 14 residues in the CDR3. Germline V gives CDR1 LNHDA, CDR2 SQIVND (reference sequence). V lost 5 bases, J lost 7 bases, and 10 bases stayed unmatched. Comment on this clone: Antigen unknown.

The sequence derives from a human donor with classical Hodgkin lymphoma. Sequences were derived from peripheral blood mononuclear cells (PBMCs), sampled before the fourth cycle of nivolumab. The chain carries TRBV19 and TRBJ1-1, with 7 positions matching TRBD1. The DNA of the CDR3 is TGTGCCAGTAGTTCCAACAGGGGAAACTATGAAGCTTTCTTT. It translates to CASSSNRGNYEAFF.